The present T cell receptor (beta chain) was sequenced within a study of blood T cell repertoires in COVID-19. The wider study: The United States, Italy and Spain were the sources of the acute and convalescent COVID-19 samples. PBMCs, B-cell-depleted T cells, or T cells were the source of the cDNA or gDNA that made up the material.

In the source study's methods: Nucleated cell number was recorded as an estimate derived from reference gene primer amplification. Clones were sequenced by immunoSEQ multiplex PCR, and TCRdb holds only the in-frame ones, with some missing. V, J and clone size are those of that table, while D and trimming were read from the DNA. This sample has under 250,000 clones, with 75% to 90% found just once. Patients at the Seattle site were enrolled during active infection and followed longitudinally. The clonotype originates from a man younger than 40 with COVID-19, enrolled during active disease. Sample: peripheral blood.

The CDR3 region is CASSFRDSSNQPQHF. CDR3 DNA: TGTGCCAGCAGCTTCAGGGATTCGAGCAATCAGCCCCAGCATTTT. The chain employs TRBV7-2 and TRBJ1-5, with D possibly matching TRBD1 (5 bases). V was clipped by 3 bases and J by 1 base, with 10 bases between them. There are 15 residues in the CDR3. Germline V gene sequence: CDR1 SGHTA, CDR2 FQGNSA.